These 21 T cell receptor beta chains share one sample of origin, sequenced in a study of identical twins. TCRdb redid the calling of the 5' RACE reads with MiXCR, one entry per CDR3 protein. The sample consists of 250,000 or so distinct CDR3 sequences, approximately 7% of them appearing once. The data also belong to a second study, concerning yellow fever vaccine responses in identical twins.

Material for sequencing was memory (CD45RO+) T cells sorted from blood. The origin of the receptors is a young woman in good health.

The chain has TRBV5-1 and TRBJ2-2, with 7 bases matching TRBD1. Trimming cost V 0 bases and J 7 bases; bases outside gene matches: 6. Germline CDR1 reads SGHRS; CDR2 reads YFSETQ. The CDR3 is made up of 15 amino acids. CDR3 nucleotides: TGCGCCAGCAGCTTGGTAGAGGGGGCAATCGGGGAGCTGTTTTTT. It codes for CASSLVEGAIGELFF.

This clonotype appeared a few times. J is TRBJ2-2 and V is TRBV14; 9 bases align to TRBD1. CDR1 is SGHDN and CDR2 is FVKESK in the germline V gene. After removal of 0 bases from V and 3 bases from J, the junction contained 5 bases not matched to a gene. The CDR3 contains 17 residues. The CDR3 nucleotides read TGTGCCAGCAGCCAAGACCTTGGGACAGGGTACACCGGGGAGCTGTTTTTT. The encoded protein is CASSQDLGTGYTGELFF.

Ten or more counts support this clonotype. The chain employs TRBV29-1 and TRBJ1-5; possible D gene TRBD1, 5 bases. Germline loops: CDR1 SQVTM, CDR2 ANQGSEA. Trimming removed 4 bases at V and 1 base at J, with 8 bases between. The CDR3 covers 13 residues. The CDR3: CSVAGGSNQPQHF. CDR3 sequence (DNA): TGCAGCGTTGCTGGGGGAAGCAATCAGCCCCAGCATTTT.

This clonotype was counted between two and nine times. The chain employs TRBV28 and TRBJ2-2; 12 nucleotides line up with TRBD2. V trimming: 6 bases; J trimming: 7 bases; junction bases outside the gene matches: 9. This CDR3 contains 16 residues. Germline CDR1 and CDR2: MDHEN and SYDVKM. The CDR3 DNA reads TGTGCCAGCAGGAGAGGGACTAGCGGGTCCGACGGGGAGCTGTTTTTT. This translates into CASRRGTSGSDGELFF.

This clonotype has more than one count but fewer than ten. The V call is TRBV23-1, the J call TRBJ1-6; 8 bases agree with TRBD1. TRBV23-1 is an ORF for which the function is uncertain. V was pared by 6 bases and J by 10 bases, with 8 bases of the junction left unmatched. The CDR3 extends over 14 amino acids. For the CDR3, the DNA is TGCGCCAGCAGGCACAGGGGGGAGGGATCACCCCTCCACTTT. The encoded protein is CASRHRGEGSPLHF.

The chain has TRBV4-1 and TRBJ1-4; D is ambiguous. CDR3 length equals 14 residues. Germline V gives CDR1 MGHRA, CDR2 YSYEKL. V was cut by 4 bases and J by 6 bases, with 12 bases left in between. The CDR3 nucleotides read TGCGCCAGCAGCCCTAATGAGTTAGATGAAAAACTGTTTTTT. This gives the protein CASSPNELDEKLFF.

The rearrangement uses TRBV7-8 and TRBJ1-2; D may be TRBD1 (6 bases). The germline gives CDR1 SGHVS, CDR2 FQNEAQ. The CDR3 runs 14 residues. Trimming cost V 3 bases and J 3 bases, with 11 bases left between them. CDR3 region: CASSLSGVDYGYTF. CDR3 nucleotide sequence: TGTGCCAGCAGCTTGTCAGGGGTAGACTATGGCTACACCTTC.

Many counts were recorded for this clonotype. This chain connects TRBV7-3 to TRBJ2-3, with 8 bases that match TRBD2. With 5 bases clipped from V and 0 bases from J, the junction kept 10 bases outside the gene matches. CDR1 is SGHTA and CDR2 is FQGTGA in the germline V gene. This CDR3 region has 17 residues. The CDR3 spells CASSQISGIFSTDTQYF. The CDR3 DNA reads as TGTGCCAGCAGCCAAATTAGCGGGATCTTTAGCACAGATACGCAGTATTTT.

This clonotype was seen more than once but under ten times. This chain uses TRBV2 with TRBJ2-3; D is undetermined. CDR1 is SNHLY, CDR2 FYNNEI, per germline. The CDR3 sequence is 13 residues long. Trimming shortened V by 3 bases and J by 5 bases, and 9 bases separated the two germline ends. The CDR3 DNA sequence: TGTGCCAGCAGTGATGGGGTAGGAGATACGCAGTATTTT. The encoded protein is CASSDGVGDTQYF.

There are many counts of this clonotype. CDR3 in amino acids: CASSKKGRRYSYTF. The CDR3, as DNA: TGTGCCAGCAGCAAAAAGGGACGGCGCTACAGCTACACCTTC. The chain uses TRBV11-2 and TRBJ1-2; a weak D match, TRBD1 (5 bases). The ends were cut back, 5 bases at V and 9 bases at J, with 19 bases in the middle. The germline V gene encodes CDR1 SGHAT and CDR2 FQNNGV. This CDR3 has 14 residues. Filled out from reference TRBV11-2 and TRBJ1-2, the complete variable domain reads EAGVAQSPRYKIIEKRQSVAFWCNPISGHATLYWYQQILGQGPKLLIQFQNNGVVDDSQLPKDRFSAERLKGVDSTLKIQPAKLEDSAVYLCASSKKGRRYSYTFGSGTRLTVV.

The J gene is TRBJ2-5, the V gene TRBV5-1; D might be TRBD1 or TRBD2, each matching 6 bases. This CDR3 contains 15 residues. The V end lost 0 bases, the J end lost 2 bases, and 11 bases lay between the germline ends. The germline V gene encodes CDR1 SGHRS and CDR2 YFSETQ. CDR3 DNA: TGCGCCAGCAGCTTGGATTGGGGGGCACAAGAGACCCAGTACTTC. Its protein product is CASSLDWGAQETQYF.

The V gene is TRBV29-1, the J gene TRBJ2-2; 13 nucleotides line up with TRBD2. The CDR3 is 15 residues long. After removal of 6 bases from V and 6 bases from J, the junction contained 7 bases not matched to a gene. Germline V lookup: CDR1 SQVTM, CDR2 ANQGSEA. The CDR3, as DNA: TGCAGCGTAGCAAAAGGACTAGCGGGAGCCGGGGAGCTGTTTTTT. Its protein product is CSVAKGLAGAGELFF.

This clonotype was picked up many times. The rearrangement joins TRBV20-1 to TRBJ2-1; 13 bases agree with TRBD2. Trimming removed 3 bases from V and 8 bases from J; junction bases left unmatched: 16. The CDR3 is made up of 18 amino acids. Germline V lookup: CDR1 DFQATT, CDR2 SNEGSKA (reference sequence). CDR3 in amino acids: CSASYLKVGLAGDYEQFF. CDR3 bases: TGCAGTGCTAGTTACTTGAAAGTCGGACTAGCGGGAGATTATGAGCAGTTCTTC.

In DNA form, the CDR3 reads TGCAGTGCTAGGGGCCTAGCGGGAGCCCTGAACACCGGGGAGCTGTTTTTT. Its protein product is CSARGLAGALNTGELFF. The V and J genes are TRBV20-1 and TRBJ2-2; 10 bases are a match to TRBD2. CDR3 length: 17 residues. V lost 3 bases and J lost 1; bases outside the gene matches: 8. CDR1 is DFQATT, CDR2 SNEGSKA, per germline (reference sequence).

This clonotype was found many times. This chain uses TRBV4-1 with TRBJ2-1; D gene uncertain. Deletions cut 0 bases from V and 5 bases from J, with 14 bases between. CDR1 is MGHRA and CDR2 is YSYEKL in the germline V gene. This CDR3 comprises 16 residues. The CDR3 here is CASSQESETYDNEQFF. CDR3 nucleotide sequence: TGCGCCAGCAGCCAAGAAAGTGAGACTTATGACAATGAGCAGTTCTTC.

The rearrangement joins TRBV10-3 to TRBJ2-1; 9 bases agree with TRBD2. The CDR3 is made up of 17 amino acids. With V trimmed by 3 bases and J by 3 bases, 9 bases remained unmatched. The germline gives CDR1 ENHRY, CDR2 SYGVKD. Written as DNA, the CDR3 is TGTGCCATCAGTGAATCCTCCGGGACTAGCTTCTACAATGAGCAGTTCTTC. It specifies CAISESSGTSFYNEQFF.

This clonotype was seen a few times. The rearrangement uses TRBV20-1 and TRBJ2-3, with a tentative D call TRBD2 (5 bases). The CDR3 consists of 19 residues. With 0 bases removed from V and 2 bases from J, the gap between germline ends came to 24 bases. The V gene's germline CDR1 is DFQATT and CDR2 SNEGSKA (reference sequence). CDR3 protein: CSARDRALTGRRDTDTQYF. Here the CDR3 DNA reads TGCAGTGCTAGAGATCGAGCCCTCACTGGGCGACGGGACACAGATACGCAGTATTTT.

The table lists this clonotype with a few counts. The chain carries TRBV2 and TRBJ2-1, with D possibly TRBD1 on 5 matching bases. CDR1 and CDR2 (germline): SNHLY, FYNNEI. Trimming removed 6 bases from V and 5 bases from J, with 11 bases in between. This CDR3 spans 13 amino acids. The CDR3 sequence is CASRQNRHNEQFF. Written as DNA, the CDR3 is TGTGCCAGCAGGCAAAACAGGCACAATGAGCAGTTCTTC.

V is TRBV28 and J is TRBJ2-1, with 11 bases aligning to TRBD2. Looked up from germline, CDR1 is MDHEN and CDR2 is SYDVKM. The CDR3 totals 16 residues. The J segment lost 4 bases and the V segment lost 6 bases, leaving 8 bases of the junction unmatched. The CDR3 loop reads CASRRVTSGAYNEQFF. The CDR3 DNA reads TGTGCCAGCAGGAGGGTGACTAGCGGGGCATACAATGAGCAGTTCTTC.

This clonotype was counted at least ten times. This sequence joins TRBV12-5 and TRBJ2-7; D possibly matches TRBD1 or TRBD2 (5 bases each). The V end was cut by 7 bases, the J end by 6 bases, with 22 bases between. Per the germline V gene, CDR1 is LGHNT and CDR2 is FRNRAP. The CDR3 has 15 amino acids. CDR3 DNA: TGTGCTAGTGCCCAGCTCCGGGACCCAAGGAGCGAGCAGTACTTC. It translates to CASAQLRDPRSEQYF.

This clonotype was seen at least ten times. The V and J genes are TRBV12-3 or TRBV12-4 and TRBJ2-4, with D perhaps being TRBD1 or TRBD2 (6 bases each). This CDR3 spans 16 amino acids. V shed 5 bases and J shed 0 bases, with 14 bases lying between them. The CDR3 DNA reads as TGTGCCAGCAGTCAAGGGGGGATCCTAGCCAAAAACATTCAGTACTTC. Translation gives CASSQGGILAKNIQYF.